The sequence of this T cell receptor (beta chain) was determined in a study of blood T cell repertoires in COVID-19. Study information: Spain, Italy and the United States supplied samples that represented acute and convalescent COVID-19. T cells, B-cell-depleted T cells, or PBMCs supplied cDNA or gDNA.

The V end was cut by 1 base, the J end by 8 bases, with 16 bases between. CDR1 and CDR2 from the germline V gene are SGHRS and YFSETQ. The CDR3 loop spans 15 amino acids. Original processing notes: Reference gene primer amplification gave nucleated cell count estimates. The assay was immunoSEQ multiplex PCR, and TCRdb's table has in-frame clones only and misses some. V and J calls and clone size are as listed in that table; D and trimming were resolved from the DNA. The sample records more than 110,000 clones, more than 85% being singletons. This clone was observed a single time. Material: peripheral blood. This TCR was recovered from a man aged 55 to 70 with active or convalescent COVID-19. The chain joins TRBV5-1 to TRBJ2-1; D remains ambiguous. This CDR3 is CASSLFAGVEYEQFF. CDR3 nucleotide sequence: TGCGCCAGCAGCTTGTTTGCCGGAGTTGAATATGAGCAGTTCTTC.